This T cell receptor beta chain was captured by sequencing in a study of blood T cell repertoires in COVID-19. TCRdb's copy holds only in-frame clones and misses some; the assay was immunoSEQ multiplex PCR. The sample consists of roughly 110,000 clones, approximately 85% of them appearing once. This sequence was found in a woman between 55 and 75 years old with COVID-19, enrolled during active disease. Sequenced material: peripheral blood.

The CDR3 sequence: CASGDERDNQPQHF. CDR3 bases: TGTGCTAGTGGTGACGAGCGAGACAATCAGCCCCAGCATTTT. The chain combines TRBV12-5 with TRBJ1-5; no firm D call. Germline values: CDR1 LGHNT, CDR2 FRNRAP. The CDR3 is made up of 14 amino acids. V dropped 5 bases and J dropped 3 bases, with 11 bases sitting between them.